The 25 T cell receptor beta chains below come from one sample, sequenced in a study of T cell changes during pregnancy in multiple sclerosis. Here immunoSEQ multiplex PCR was the method, and the copy in TCRdb shows in-frame clones only, minus some. The data contain under 75,000 clones, approximately 90% of them singletons. This material consisted of peripheral blood, taken in the third trimester of pregnancy. Receptors were obtained from a female donor in good health, enrolled as a control in a pregnancy study.

The genes are TRBV30 and TRBJ1-1; maybe TRBD1 (6 bases). The CDR3 spans 13 residues. CDR1 GTSNPN and CDR2 SVGIG come from the germline V gene (reference sequence). V shed 4 bases and J shed 1 base, with 10 bases lying between them. CDR3 region: CAWTDRSNTEAFF. DNA for the CDR3: TGTGCCTGGACAGACAGGTCGAACACTGAAGCTTTCTTT.

The chain combines TRBV30 with TRBJ2-2, with 7 bases identical to TRBD2. Germline V gene lookup returns CDR1 GTSNPN and CDR2 SVGIG (reference sequence). After removal of 2 bases from V and 7 bases from J, the junction contained 7 bases not matched to a gene. The CDR3 has 14 residues. The CDR3 DNA sequence: TGTGCCTGGAGTCCTTTCGGGGAGGGCGGGGAGCTGTTTTTT. Translation gives CAWSPFGEGGELFF. Full variable domain (rest looked up from reference TRBV30 and TRBJ2-2): SQTIHQWPATLVQPVGSPLSLECTVEGTSNPNLYWYRQAAGRGLQLLFYSVGIGQISSEVPQNLSASRPQDRQFILSSKKLLLSDSGFYLCAWSPFGEGGELFFGEGSRLTVL.

This clone has only one observation. The chain employs TRBV6-5 and TRBJ1-2, with 8 nucleotides matching TRBD1. J gave up 4 bases and V 8 bases, and 3 bases lay outside the gene matches. CDR1 and CDR2 (germline): MNHEY, SVGAGI. The CDR3 totals 12 residues. The CDR3 DNA follows: TGTGCCAGCTACGGACAGGGCTATGGCTACACCTTC. Its protein is CASYGQGYGYTF.

The rearrangement links TRBV15 to TRBJ1-3, with TRBD1 matching 7 bases. Looked up from germline, CDR1 is LNHNV and CDR2 is YYDKDF (reference sequence). This CDR3 spans 16 amino acids. J lost 2 bases, V lost 2 bases, and 6 bases had no gene match. The CDR3 loop is CATSRNQGEAGNTIYF. In nucleotides, the CDR3 is TGTGCCACCAGCAGAAATCAGGGGGAAGCTGGAAACACCATATATTTT.

This clone was seen only once. This chain joins TRBV10-3 and TRBJ2-1, with 11 nucleotides matching TRBD2. The junction had 3 bases not matched to a gene; V was cut back by 2 bases and J by 6 bases. This CDR3 region has 15 residues. Germline-derived CDR1 and CDR2 are ENHRY and SYGVKD. The CDR3 region is CAISETSGGTNEQFF. The CDR3 DNA reads as TGTGCCATCAGTGAGACTAGCGGGGGAACCAATGAGCAGTTCTTC.

This clone was seen only once. The chain is built from TRBV9 and TRBJ2-7; the match to TRBD2 covers 12 bases. Losses at the gene ends were 4 bases for V and 4 bases for J; bases not matched to a gene: 12. The CDR3 is made up of 17 amino acids. Per germline, CDR1 SGDLS and CDR2 YYNGEE. CDR3 coding DNA: TGTGCCAGCAGCACCCCGACTAGCGGGGGAGCCGATTACGAGCAGTACTTC. This gives the protein CASSTPTSGGADYEQYF.

The V call is TRBV7-2, the J call TRBJ2-2; 8 nucleotides agree with TRBD1. Germline V gene lookup returns CDR1 SGHTA and CDR2 FQGNSA. The V gene end was trimmed by 1 base and the J gene end by 6 bases; junction bases not matched to a gene: 4. The CDR3 covers 15 residues. CDR3 nucleotides: TGTGCCAGCAGCTTAGAACCACAGGGGGCCGGGGAGCTGTTTTTT. Translating it yields CASSLEPQGAGELFF. Complete variable domain (other parts from reference TRBV7-2 and TRBJ2-2): GAGVSQSPSNKVTEKGKDVELRCDPISGHTALYWYRQSLGQGLEFLIYFQGNSAPDKSGLPSDRFSAERTGGSVSTLTIQRTQQEDSAVYLCASSLEPQGAGELFFGEGSRLTVL.

The chain links TRBV7-2 to TRBJ2-1, with TRBD1 identical over 7 bases. The CDR3 has 15 residues. The junction had 4 bases not matched to a gene; V was cut back by 5 bases and J by 0 bases. The germline V gene has CDR1 SGHTA and CDR2 FQGNSA. CDR3 sequence reads: CASSRQGSSYNEQFF. DNA for the CDR3: TGTGCCAGCAGCCGACAGGGTTCCTCCTACAATGAGCAGTTCTTC.

V usage is TRBV20-1 and J usage is TRBJ2-5, with D possibly TRBD2 on 6 matching bases. Germline V gene sequence: CDR1 DFQATT, CDR2 SNEGSKA (reference sequence). This CDR3 has 11 amino acids. V dropped 7 bases and J dropped 5 bases, with 11 bases sitting between them. CDR3 sequence: CSVGAGETQYF. CDR3 sequence (DNA): TGCAGTGTAGGGGCGGGGGAGACCCAGTACTTC.

V and J are TRBV19 and TRBJ2-6; D gene unclear. The CDR3 covers 13 residues. With 6 bases removed from V and 2 bases from J, the gap between germline ends came to 5 bases. Germline CDR1 and CDR2: LNHDA and SQIVND (reference sequence). CDR3: CASSQTGANVLTF. In DNA, the CDR3 is TGTGCCAGTAGCCAGACTGGGGCCAACGTCCTGACTTTC.

The CDR3 spells CAIPLGQGSTGELFF. CDR3 bases: TGTGCCATCCCCCTCGGACAGGGGTCCACCGGGGAGCTGTTTTTT. The chain carries TRBV10-3 and TRBJ2-2, with TRBD1 identical over 9 bases. V trimming: 8 bases; J trimming: 4 bases; junction bases outside the gene matches: 8. Looked up from germline, CDR1 is ENHRY and CDR2 is SYGVKD. This CDR3 is 15 amino acids long.

The chain has TRBV4-2 and TRBJ2-3, with 9 bases matching TRBD2. Trimming at V came to 0 bases and at J to 0 bases, leaving 4 bases not matched to a gene. CDR3 length: 17 residues. CDR1 is LGHNA and CDR2 is YNFKEQ in the germline V gene. In nucleotides, the CDR3 is TGTGCCAGCAGCCAAGATTCTAGCGGGGAAAGCACAGATACGCAGTATTTT. Protein: CASSQDSSGESTDTQYF.

This chain uses TRBV14 with TRBJ1-5; no definite D call. In germline, CDR1 is SGHDN, CDR2 FVKESK. The CDR3 consists of 15 residues. V shed 0 bases and J shed 4 bases, with 10 bases lying between them. This CDR3 reads CASSQEWQENQPQHF. The CDR3 region has the DNA TGTGCCAGCAGCCAAGAGTGGCAGGAAAATCAGCCCCAGCATTTT.

The J gene is TRBJ1-5, the V gene TRBV5-4; D is ambiguous. The CDR3 length is 13 residues. Per germline, CDR1 SGHNT and CDR2 YYREEE (reference sequence). The V end was cut by 1 base, the J end by 8 bases, with 10 bases between. The CDR3 nucleotides read TGTGCCAGCAGCTTGAATCATGAGGAGCCCCAGCATTTT. Its translation is CASSLNHEEPQHF. Combining the CDR3 with reference TRBV5-4 and TRBJ1-5 gives the whole variable domain ETGVTQSPTHLIKTRGQQVTLRCSSQSGHNTVSWYQQALGQGPQFIFQYYREEENGRGNFPPRFSGLQFPNYSSELNVNALELDDSALYLCASSLNHEEPQHFGDGTRLSIL.

J is TRBJ2-7 and V is TRBV5-1; D is unresolved. V was trimmed by 0 bases and J by 2 bases, leaving 9 bases between them. This CDR3 is built from 14 residues. CDR1 SGHRS and CDR2 YFSETQ come from the germline V gene. The CDR3 sequence: CASSLVVSPYEQYF. The CDR3 region has the DNA TGCGCCAGCAGCTTGGTTGTCAGTCCCTACGAGCAGTACTTC.

This clone was seen more than once but under ten times. The J gene is TRBJ2-2, the V gene TRBV4-3; a possible D gene is TRBD1 (6 bases). V was trimmed by 7 bases and J by 4 bases, leaving 13 bases between them. CDR3 length equals 14 residues. The germline CDR1 and CDR2 sequences are LGHNA and YSLEER. The CDR3 reads CASKGTSPTGELFF. In DNA form, the CDR3 reads TGCGCCAGCAAAGGGACAAGTCCCACCGGGGAGCTGTTTTTT.

J is TRBJ1-2 and V is TRBV29-1; tentative D call: TRBD1 (5 bases). The CDR3 extends over 13 amino acids. Germline-derived CDR1 and CDR2 are SQVTM and ANQGSEA. Trimming took 8 bases from V and 0 from J, leaving 13 bases between them. Here the CDR3 reads CSSGGQSNYGYTF. Here the CDR3 DNA reads TGCAGCTCCGGGGGTCAGTCTAACTATGGCTACACCTTC.

The V and J genes are TRBV4-3 and TRBJ2-1, with D possibly TRBD1 on 6 matching bases. From germline, CDR1 is LGHNA and CDR2 YSLEER. CDR3 size: 14 residues. The V end lost 1 base, the J end lost 9 bases, and 13 bases lay between the germline ends. In DNA, the CDR3 is TGCGCCAGCAGCCAAGTTCGCTCACAGGGTGAGCAGTTCTTC. Translation: CASSQVRSQGEQFF.

The J gene is TRBJ2-3, the V gene TRBV7-9, with D possibly TRBD2 on 6 matching bases. Deletions cut 2 bases from V and 4 bases from J, with 13 bases between. This CDR3 contains 15 residues. From germline, CDR1 is SEHNR and CDR2 FQNEAQ (reference sequence). The CDR3 loop is CASSLMTSRADTQYF. CDR3 bases: TGTGCCAGCAGCTTAATGACTAGTCGGGCAGATACGCAGTATTTT.

The rearrangement uses TRBV6-1 and TRBJ2-5; D remains ambiguous. CDR3 length equals 12 residues. The germline CDR1 and CDR2 sequences are MNHNS and SASEGT. Trimming stripped 7 bases from V and 4 bases from J, with 10 bases between. Here the CDR3 reads CASKAIPETQYF. CDR3 DNA: TGTGCCAGCAAAGCTATACCAGAGACCCAGTACTTC.

The chain uses TRBV4-3 and TRBJ2-1, with D tentatively TRBD1 (5 bases). From germline, CDR1 is LGHNA and CDR2 YSLEER. This CDR3 is 17 amino acids long. Trimming cost V 0 bases and J 4 bases, with 16 bases left between them. The CDR3 region has the DNA TGCGCCAGCAGCCAAGATTGGAAAGGGGATCCATACAATGAGCAGTTCTTC. It translates to CASSQDWKGDPYNEQFF.

This chain's CDR3 is CASSPRSVVGGTGNTIYF. For the CDR3, the DNA is TGTGCCAGCTCACCACGGTCGGTGGTGGGGGGTACTGGAAACACCATATATTTT. V and J are TRBV18 and TRBJ1-3; D possibly corresponds to TRBD1 (5 bases). Per germline, CDR1 KGHSH and CDR2 LQKENI. Trimming pared 1 base from V and 2 bases from J, leaving 18 bases between. CDR3 length equals 18 residues.

In this sample, this clone turned up once. V usage is TRBV18 and J usage is TRBJ2-5; the match to TRBD1 covers 9 bases. Germline trimming cut 4 bases from V and 3 bases from J; bases unmatched to any gene: 0. Germline V gives CDR1 KGHSH, CDR2 LQKENI. This CDR3 spans 13 amino acids. The CDR3 sequence is CASSRDREETQYF. The DNA of the CDR3 is TGTGCCAGCTCACGGGACAGGGAAGAGACCCAGTACTTC.

This clone was detected once. The V gene is TRBV7-2, the J gene TRBJ2-5, with 10 bases fitting TRBD1. The CDR3 is 14 residues long. V was clipped by 4 bases and J by 4 bases; unmatched bases: 3. Germline V gene data show CDR1 as SGHTA and CDR2 as FQGNSA. The CDR3 protein is CASSWGQGLETQYF. The CDR3 DNA sequence: TGTGCCAGCAGCTGGGGACAGGGGCTAGAGACCCAGTACTTC.

The chain is built from TRBV15 and TRBJ1-1; no definite D call. Trimming took off 8 bases at V and 4 bases at J, with 8 bases between the two ends. Germline V gene data show CDR1 as LNHNV and CDR2 as YYDKDF (reference sequence). The CDR3 length is 11 residues. The CDR3, as DNA: TGTGCCACCCGAGGAGGCACTGAAGCTTTCTTT. Protein sequence: CATRGGTEAFF.